What follows are 8 T cell receptor beta chains derived from one specimen sequenced in a study of blood T cell repertoires in COVID-19. TCRdb's copy holds only in-frame clones and misses some; the assay was immunoSEQ multiplex PCR. In the table there are 190,000 or so clones, approximately 86% of which are singletons. The sequenced sample was peripheral blood. The origin of the receptors is a man aged 35 to 55 with active or convalescent COVID-19.

The chain is built from TRBV19 and TRBJ2-5; 7 nucleotides match TRBD1. There are 16 residues in the CDR3. The ends lost 4 bases at V and 2 bases at J; junction bases unmatched: 10. In germline, CDR1 is LNHDA, CDR2 SQIVND (reference sequence). The DNA of the CDR3 is TGTGCCAGTAGTAGAAACAGGGGTATCGGGCAAGAGACCCAGTACTTC. Its protein product is CASSRNRGIGQETQYF.

This clone was recorded only once. The V gene is TRBV4-3, the J gene TRBJ2-3; D call uncertain. Germline V gene data show CDR1 as LGHNA and CDR2 as YSLEER. Deletions cut 0 bases from V and 3 bases from J, with 13 bases between. The length of the CDR3 is 16 residues. This CDR3 reads CASSQDEPPRTDTQYF. The CDR3 region has the DNA TGCGCCAGCAGCCAAGACGAGCCTCCCCGAACAGATACGCAGTATTTT.

With regard to this clone: Other DNA sequences within the sample encode an identical CDR3. This chain links TRBV12-3 or TRBV12-4 with TRBJ2-3, with D unclear. V was shortened by 4 bases and J by 1 base, with 6 bases between the two germline ends. The CDR3 runs 13 residues. The CDR3 bases are TGTGCCAGCAGTTCGGCGGGCACAGATACGCAGTATTTT. Amino acids: CASSSAGTDTQYF.

Points on this clone: The junction does not match germline at one end; this may be a read error. The genes are TRBV5-1 and TRBJ2-7; TRBD2 matches at 9 bases. The CDR3 spans 13 residues. Germline V gene data show CDR1 as SGHRS and CDR2 as YFSETQ. CDR3 DNA sequence: TGCGTCAGCCGCAAGCGGGGGGATGACGAGCAGTACTTC. It codes for CVSRKRGDDEQYF.

This chain uses TRBV6-2 or TRBV6-3 with TRBJ1-1; D gene unclear. The V gene lost 2 bases and the J gene lost 1 base, with 5 bases spanning the gap. The CDR3 runs 13 residues. Germline V lookup: CDR1 MNHEY, CDR2 SVGEGT. The CDR3 nucleotides read TGTGCCAGCAGTTACACAGAGAACACTGAAGCTTTCTTT. Translated: CASSYTENTEAFF.

CDR3 in amino acids: CASSLWQNNEKLFF. The CDR3 DNA reads as TGTGCCAGCAGTTTATGGCAGAATAATGAAAAACTGTTTTTT. The V and J genes are TRBV27 and TRBJ1-4, with no clear D. Germline CDR1 is MNHEY and CDR2 is SMNVEV (reference sequence). V was trimmed by 1 base and J by 4 bases, leaving 7 bases between them. CDR3 length: 14 residues.

This clone was observed a single time. The chain links TRBV3-1 (or the pseudogene TRBV3-2) to TRBJ2-3; TRBD2 is a possible D gene (6 bases). The CDR3 runs to 14 residues. The V end was cut by 4 bases, the J end by 6 bases, with 14 bases between. CDR1 is LGHDT and CDR2 is YNNKEL in the germline V gene (reference sequence). The CDR3, as DNA: TGTGCCAGCAGCCCCACCGGGGGAGCCGATACGCAGTATTTT. It specifies CASSPTGGADTQYF.

This chain links TRBV3-1 (or the pseudogene TRBV3-2) with TRBJ2-7; 7 positions match TRBD2. V lost 4 bases and J lost 1; bases outside the gene matches: 1. Germline V gives CDR1 LGHDT, CDR2 YNNKEL (reference sequence). The length of the CDR3 is 13 residues. CDR3 residues: CASSRAGSYEQYF. The CDR3 DNA sequence: TGTGCCAGCAGCCGAGCGGGGTCCTACGAGCAGTACTTC.